A single sample gave rise to the 19 T cell receptor beta chains below, sequenced in a study of blood T cells in healthy people across ages. Using a J-beta primer mix together with a sample-barcoded 5' primer, a second PCR was run for about 6 to 11 cycles. TCRdb reprocessed the 5' RACE reads via MiXCR and lists one record per CDR3 protein. Of about 780,000 distinct CDR3 sequences in the sample, 25% to 30% are singletons; the top ten hold less than 3.5%. A further study also used this sample, focusing on T cells of mothers and their children.

The sample comprised blood. These TCRs come from a boy aged 5-17 years in good health.

With regard to this clonotype: The junction shows a germline mismatch at one end, possibly a read error. The chain joins TRBV30 to TRBJ2-7; D remains ambiguous. Per germline, CDR1 GTSNPN and CDR2 SVGIG (reference sequence). The CDR3 covers 13 residues. CDR3: CARSVSSFHEQYF. In DNA form, the CDR3 reads TGTGCCCGGAGTGTCTCTAGTTTCCACGAGCAGTACTTC.

This clonotype showed up just a few times. The rearrangement joins TRBV7-2 to TRBJ2-1; TRBD2 agrees at 10 bases. In germline, CDR1 is SGHTA, CDR2 FQGNSA. The length of the CDR3 is 15 residues. V was clipped by 6 bases and J by 10 bases; unmatched bases: 12. The CDR3 DNA sequence: TGTGCCAGCAGATCTACTAGCGGGGTTTTCGACGAGCAGTTCTTC. Residues: CASRSTSGVFDEQFF.

CDR3 sequence (DNA): TGTGCCAGCAGCTCGGGGGGTCCCAGGACTGAAGCTTTCTTT. Translated, it gives CASSSGGPRTEAFF. V gene TRBV7-9 combines with J gene TRBJ1-1, with D tentatively TRBD1 (5 bases). Germline V gene data show CDR1 as SEHNR and CDR2 as FQNEAQ (reference sequence). The V and J ends lost 4 bases and 5 bases respectively, with 14 bases between them. The CDR3 is 14 residues long.

This rearrangement joins TRBV29-1 to TRBJ1-1, with D perhaps matching TRBD1 (6 bases). The germline V gene has CDR1 SQVTM and CDR2 ANQGSEA. The CDR3 consists of 12 residues. Trimming removed 3 bases from V and 2 bases from J, with 7 bases in between. The CDR3 sequence is CSVEDRNTEAFF. The CDR3 DNA reads as TGCAGCGTTGAGGACAGAAACACTGAAGCTTTCTTT.

This clonotype was recorded a few times. The rearrangement links TRBV2 to TRBJ2-1, with D possibly matching TRBD2 (5 bases). V lost 10 bases and J lost 2, with 12 bases in between. This CDR3 comprises 13 residues. Per the germline V gene, CDR1 is SNHLY and CDR2 is FYNNEI. The CDR3 protein is CATGLEAYNEQFF. The DNA for the CDR3 is TGTGCCACCGGGTTGGAGGCCTACAATGAGCAGTTCTTC.

The chain carries TRBV7-6 and TRBJ2-3; 9 nucleotides line up with TRBD2. Germline CDR1 is SGHVS and CDR2 is FNYEAQ. There are 16 residues in the CDR3. V lost 5 bases, J lost 5 bases, and 11 bases stayed unmatched. CDR3 nucleotides: TGTGCCAGCAGCCAGAGAGCGGGGGGTTTTAGAGATACGCAGTATTTT. Protein sequence: CASSQRAGGFRDTQYF.

This clonotype was seen a few times. The chain has TRBV7-4 and TRBJ1-2; 9 nucleotides line up with TRBD1. Germline V gene sequence: CDR1 SGHVT, CDR2 SQSDAQ. V trimming: 3 bases; J trimming: 1 base; junction bases outside the gene matches: 9. CDR3 length: 17 residues. The CDR3: CASSFPGRDRDNYGYTF. DNA of the CDR3: TGTGCCAGCAGCTTTCCAGGGAGGGACAGGGATAACTATGGCTACACCTTC.

This clonotype has just a few counts. The V and J genes are TRBV18 and TRBJ2-1; a possible D gene is TRBD2 (5 bases). Germline-derived CDR1 and CDR2 are KGHSH and LQKENI. Between the trimmed V and J ends, which lost 2 bases and 6 bases, there was a span of 14 bases. CDR3 length: 15 residues. DNA of the CDR3: TGTGCCAGCTCACCAGGAAGGCGTGGAGGCAATGAGCAGTTCTTC. It specifies CASSPGRRGGNEQFF.

This rearrangement joins TRBV28 to TRBJ2-2; no firm D call. The germline gives CDR1 MDHEN, CDR2 SYDVKM. The V gene lost 2 bases and the J gene lost 0 bases, with 10 bases spanning the gap. The CDR3 loop spans 16 amino acids. The CDR3 region is CASSLAYSPNTGELFF. The CDR3 DNA reads as TGTGCCAGCAGTTTAGCGTACAGCCCGAACACCGGGGAGCTGTTTTTT.

This chain uses TRBV29-1 with TRBJ2-5; 11 bases line up with TRBD2. The V gene end was trimmed by 6 bases and the J gene end by 5 bases; junction bases not matched to a gene: 8. CDR1 and CDR2 from the germline V gene are SQVTM and ANQGSEA. The CDR3 length is 14 residues. This chain's CDR3 is CSVVAGGLGETQYF. The CDR3 bases are TGCAGCGTAGTAGCGGGGGGGCTCGGGGAGACCCAGTACTTC.

The rearrangement links TRBV4-1 to TRBJ2-5; D call uncertain. Gene TRBJ2-7 matches the end of the DNA better, so the J call may be wrong. The CDR3 is 15 amino acids. Germline-derived CDR1 and CDR2 are MGHRA and YSYEKL. The DNA of the CDR3 is TGCGCCAGCAGCCAAGCGTGGAACACAGTTTACGAGCAGTACTTC. This codes for CASSQAWNTVYEQYF.

J is TRBJ2-4 and V is TRBV7-2; 8 bases are a match to TRBD2. The CDR3 length is 13 residues. Trimming at V came to 5 bases and at J to 9 bases, leaving 6 bases not matched to a gene. Germline V gene data show CDR1 as SGHTA and CDR2 as FQGNSA. CDR3 sequence reads: CASSGTRDGIQYF. The CDR3 DNA reads as TGTGCCAGCAGCGGGACTAGGGACGGCATTCAGTACTTC.

The chain is built from TRBV3-1 and TRBJ2-1, with 10 bases identical to TRBD2. The CDR3 is 16 residues long. V shed 0 bases and J 5 bases; nucleotides not matched to a gene: 4. CDR1 is LGHDT, CDR2 YNNKEL, per germline (reference sequence). The CDR3 DNA reads as TGTGCCAGCAGCCAAGAAGGGCTAGCGGGGGACAATGAGCAGTTCTTC. Encoded protein: CASSQEGLAGDNEQFF.

The chain employs TRBV2 and TRBJ2-1; 11 bases are shared with TRBD2. V lost 7 bases, J lost 8 bases, and 16 bases stayed unmatched. The CDR3 totals 17 residues. Germline CDR1 is SNHLY and CDR2 is FYNNEI. The CDR3 protein is CASTEVGSGGAGYEQFF. In DNA, the CDR3 is TGTGCCAGCACCGAAGTGGGTAGCGGGGGGGCAGGCTATGAGCAGTTCTTC.

V and J are TRBV11-1 and TRBJ2-7; TRBD1 aligns across 7 bases. The J call may be faulty, since TRBJ2-5 better matches the DNA end. Germline V gene sequence: CDR1 SGHAT, CDR2 FQDESV (reference sequence). The CDR3 contains 17 residues. The CDR3 DNA sequence: TGTGCCAGCAGCTCGCTAGGTAGGGGGCGGCCTCGGGAGACCCAGTACTTC. Amino acid sequence: CASSSLGRGRPRETQYF.

This chain links TRBV29-1 with TRBJ1-2; the D is unclear. Trimming shortened V by 3 bases and J by 8 bases, and 13 bases separated the two germline ends. The CDR3 runs to 12 residues. CDR1 and CDR2 from the germline V gene are SQVTM and ANQGSEA. CDR3 in DNA: TGCAGCGTTGAGAGAGAGGGTTCCGGCTACACCTTC. It yields the protein CSVEREGSGYTF.

In its sample, this clonotype was seen a few times. The chain links TRBV11-2 to TRBJ2-5; TRBD1 matches at 7 bases. The CDR3 contains 15 residues. J lost 5 bases, V lost 4 bases, and 10 bases had no gene match. Germline V gene sequence: CDR1 SGHAT, CDR2 FQNNGV. The CDR3 sequence is CASSSFQGVRETQYF. DNA of the CDR3: TGTGCCAGCAGCTCCTTCCAGGGGGTACGGGAGACCCAGTACTTC. Full variable domain (rest looked up from reference TRBV11-2 and TRBJ2-5): EAGVAQSPRYKIIEKRQSVAFWCNPISGHATLYWYQQILGQGPKLLIQFQNNGVVDDSQLPKDRFSAERLKGVDSTLKIQPAKLEDSAVYLCASSSFQGVRETQYFGPGTRLLVL.

Points on this clonotype: The junction differs from germline at one of its ends, possibly a read error. The J gene is TRBJ2-5, the V gene TRBV28; 9 bases agree with TRBD1. TRBJ2-1 matches the DNA end more closely, so the J call is doubtful. Germline assignment: CDR1 MDHEN and CDR2 SYDVKM. The CDR3 totals 15 residues. CDR3 loop: CTSSSDRGIYGEQFF. Written as DNA, the CDR3 is TGTACCAGCAGTTCAGACAGGGGGATCTATGGTGAGCAGTTCTTC.

This clonotype was picked up a small number of times. The rearrangement joins TRBV11-2 to TRBJ2-3; TRBD2 matches 8 bases. The V segment lost 3 bases and the J segment 0 bases; nucleotides outside the gene matches: 8. The CDR3 is 17 amino acids. Germline CDR1 reads SGHAT; CDR2 reads FQNNGV. The CDR3 DNA follows: TGTGCCAGCAGCTTGGCCGGGGGGGTCGTGAGCACAGATACGCAGTATTTT. Translating it yields CASSLAGGVVSTDTQYF.